The 28 T cell receptor beta chains listed next were all sequenced from one sample in a study of CD8 T cells in ankylosing spondylitis. MiXCR, applied by TCRdb to the 5' RACE reads, yields one record per CDR3 protein. Seen here are nearly 250,000 distinct CDR3 sequences, 30% to 40% observed once, and the top ten hold roughly 4.2%. Sequencing was performed on blood, either unsorted or a sorted T cell fraction (not recorded which). Source of these receptors: a male donor with ankylosing spondylitis or in good health (not recorded which).

This chain joins TRBV7-2 and TRBJ1-5; D is possibly TRBD1 (6 bases). The CDR3 loop spans 14 amino acids. Germline V gene data show CDR1 as SGHTA and CDR2 as FQGNSA. V gave up 4 bases and J gave up 4 bases, with 11 bases separating them. CDR3 in amino acids: CASSWQTGNQPQHF. The CDR3 region has the DNA TGTGCCAGCAGCTGGCAGACAGGTAATCAGCCCCAGCATTTT.

This clonotype was counted between two and nine times. This chain links TRBV7-2 with TRBJ2-7, with 7 bases fitting TRBD2. Per germline, CDR1 SGHTA and CDR2 FQGNSA. V was clipped by 4 bases and J by 4 bases; unmatched bases: 10. CDR3 length: 15 amino acids. CDR3 residues: CASSSTLWGGYEQYF. The CDR3 DNA reads TGTGCCAGCAGCTCGACCCTATGGGGGGGGTACGAGCAGTACTTC. The whole variable domain, remainder taken from reference TRBV7-2 and TRBJ2-7, is GAGVSQSPSNKVTEKGKDVELRCDPISGHTALYWYRQSLGQGLEFLIYFQGNSAPDKSGLPSDRFSAERTGGSVSTLTIQRTQQEDSAVYLCASSSTLWGGYEQYFGPGTRLTVT.

There are a few counts of this clonotype. The V call is TRBV6-2 or TRBV6-3, the J call TRBJ1-5; 8 bases map to TRBD1. This CDR3 has 16 amino acids. Germline CDR1 MNHEY, CDR2 SVGEGT. Losses at the gene ends were 3 bases for V and 2 bases for J; bases not matched to a gene: 6. The CDR3 reads CASSYGRGLGNQPQHF. The CDR3 DNA reads TGTGCCAGCAGTTATGGCAGGGGGCTTGGCAATCAGCCCCAGCATTTT.

In this sample, this clonotype turned up a few times. The chain uses TRBV12-3 or TRBV12-4 and TRBJ2-3, with 10 bases matching TRBD2. V dropped 2 bases and J dropped 6; count of bases not matched to a gene: 2. The CDR3 is made up of 14 amino acids. The CDR3 reads CASSLLGLADTQYF. The CDR3 nucleotides read TGTGCCAGCAGTTTACTGGGACTAGCGGATACGCAGTATTTT.

CDR3 bases: TGCAGTGCTAGAGATGAGGCAGGTCGACCAACCTACGAGCAGTACTTC. It is translated as CSARDEAGRPTYEQYF. The chain has TRBV20-1 and TRBJ2-7; D remains ambiguous. V lost 0 bases, J lost 2 bases, and 17 bases lay in between. Germline V CDR1 and CDR2: DFQATT, SNEGSKA (reference sequence). This CDR3 has 16 residues.

The gene calls are TRBV6-5 and TRBJ2-7; D uncertain. Trimming removed 0 bases at V and 5 bases at J, with 8 bases between. Germline CDR1 is MNHEY and CDR2 is SVGAGI. The CDR3 is 13 amino acids. CDR3 DNA: TGTGCCAGCAGTTACTCAGCTGGGGACGAGCAGTACTTC. Its translation: CASSYSAGDEQYF.

In this sample, this clonotype turned up a few times. The V call is TRBV2, the J call TRBJ2-1; TRBD2 agrees at 14 bases. Germline V gives CDR1 SNHLY, CDR2 FYNNEI. The CDR3 contains 15 residues. With 7 bases clipped from V and 6 bases from J, the junction kept 5 bases outside the gene matches. CDR3 in amino acids: CASMKGLAGGNEQFF. CDR3 DNA sequence: TGTGCCAGCATGAAAGGACTAGCGGGGGGCAATGAGCAGTTCTTC. The full variable domain, with the rest looked up from reference TRBV2 and TRBJ2-1, is EPEVTQTPSHQVTQMGQEVILRCVPISNHLYFYWYRQILGQKVEFLVSFYNNEISEKSEIFDDQFSVERPDGSNFTLKIRSTKLEDSAMYFCASMKGLAGGNEQFFGPGTRLTVL.

The CDR3 is CASRSGTGGTGSNNEQFF. The CDR3 DNA sequence: TGTGCCAGCAGGTCCGGGACAGGGGGAACGGGAAGTAACAATGAGCAGTTCTTC. This chain joins TRBV6-1 and TRBJ2-1, with 11 nucleotides matching TRBD1. Unmatched junction bases numbered 15, after V lost 6 bases and J lost 5 bases. Germline CDR1 and CDR2: MNHNS and SASEGT. The CDR3 has 18 residues.

This chain joins TRBV20-1 and TRBJ2-1; TRBD2 is a possible D gene (5 bases). Trimming removed 5 bases at V and 0 bases at J, with 11 bases between. The CDR3 sequence is 14 residues long. The germline V gene has CDR1 DFQATT and CDR2 SNEGSKA (reference sequence). CDR3 coding DNA: TGCAGTGCTCCCGAGCGGAGCTCCTACAATGAGCAGTTCTTC. Its protein is CSAPERSSYNEQFF.

There are a few counts of this clonotype. The chain carries TRBV7-9 and TRBJ2-5; 11 bases are shared with TRBD1. V lost 3 bases and J lost 5; bases outside the gene matches: 8. The CDR3 totals 16 residues. Germline-derived CDR1 and CDR2 are SEHNR and FQNEAQ (reference sequence). This CDR3 is CASSFRTGGAEETQYF. CDR3 nucleotides: TGTGCCAGCAGCTTTCGGACAGGGGGCGCCGAGGAGACCCAGTACTTC.

The chain links TRBV20-1 to TRBJ2-2; D is unresolved. CDR1 is DFQATT, CDR2 SNEGSKA, per germline (reference sequence). V was pared by 6 bases and J by 6 bases, with 20 bases between. The CDR3 consists of 15 residues. Here the CDR3 DNA reads TGCAGTGCCACAACGGACCCAGCTGGCCCCGGGGAGCTGTTTTTT. Protein sequence: CSATTDPAGPGELFF.

A few counts support this clonotype. V and J are TRBV10-2 and TRBJ2-1; D may match TRBD1 or TRBD2 (5 bases each). The CDR3 consists of 16 residues. Germline V gives CDR1 WSHSY, CDR2 SAAADI. Trimming pared 2 bases from V and 5 bases from J, leaving 16 bases between. The CDR3 DNA is TGCGCCAGCAGTGAGCCCCGAGGGGTTAGGGACAATGAGCAGTTCTTC. Protein product: CASSEPRGVRDNEQFF.

The J gene is TRBJ2-3, the V gene TRBV7-9, with 10 bases fitting TRBD2. Germline-derived CDR1 and CDR2 are SEHNR and FQNEAQ (reference sequence). The V gene end was trimmed by 2 bases and the J gene end by 7 bases; junction bases not matched to a gene: 6. The CDR3 length is 15 residues. CDR3 in amino acids: CASSLSGGETNTQYF. The CDR3 DNA reads TGTGCCAGCAGCTTAAGCGGGGGGGAAACAAATACGCAGTATTTT.

This chain joins TRBV9 and TRBJ1-6, with D unclear. Trimming removed 0 bases at V and 4 bases at J, with 5 bases between. The CDR3 loop spans 14 amino acids. Germline V gene sequence: CDR1 SGDLS, CDR2 YYNGEE. Here the CDR3 reads CASSVDQYNSPLHF. Here the CDR3 DNA reads TGTGCCAGCAGCGTAGACCAATATAATTCACCCCTCCACTTT.

The rearrangement joins TRBV12-3 or TRBV12-4 to TRBJ2-5; 8 positions match TRBD2. The length of the CDR3 is 14 residues. Trimming cost V 6 bases and J 2 bases; bases outside gene matches: 5. The CDR3 loop is CASSQSGGQETQYF. For the CDR3, the DNA is TGTGCCAGCAGCCAAAGCGGGGGACAAGAGACCCAGTACTTC.

This clonotype was seen once. The gene calls are TRBV2 and TRBJ2-3; TRBD2 agrees at 8 bases. The germline gives CDR1 SNHLY, CDR2 FYNNEI. Trimming took 2 bases from V and 4 from J; bases not matched to a gene: 11. The CDR3 runs 17 residues. Here the CDR3 reads CASSEIGVGGGSDTQYF. CDR3 DNA sequence: TGTGCCAGCAGTGAAATTGGAGTTGGCGGGGGGTCAGATACGCAGTATTTT.

The chain combines TRBV28 with TRBJ2-1; 9 nucleotides align to TRBD2. Germline lookup yields CDR1 MDHEN and CDR2 SYDVKM. CDR3 length: 17 amino acids. J was trimmed by 5 bases and V by 4 bases; bases with no gene match: 12. The CDR3 sequence is CASSSRLAGDRNNEQFF. Here the CDR3 DNA reads TGTGCCAGCAGTTCACGATTAGCGGGGGATCGAAACAATGAGCAGTTCTTC. The whole variable domain, remainder taken from reference TRBV28 and TRBJ2-1, is DVKVTQSSRYLVKRTGEKVFLECVQDMDHENMFWYRQDPGLGLRLIYFSYDVKMKEKGDIPEGYSVSREKKERFSLILESASTNQTSMYLCASSSRLAGDRNNEQFFGPGTRLTVL.

V gene TRBV10-3 combines with J gene TRBJ2-7; 11 nucleotides align to TRBD2. Germline V CDR1 and CDR2: ENHRY, SYGVKD. V shed 6 bases, J shed 3 bases, and the junction held 1 base outside the gene matches. The CDR3 spans 13 residues. The CDR3 sequence is CAIRGTSGYEQYF. The CDR3, as DNA: TGTGCCATCAGAGGGACTAGCGGCTACGAGCAGTACTTC.

This clonotype was observed a handful of times. The chain couples TRBV5-1 to TRBJ2-1, with 7 bases lining up with TRBD1. The V and J ends lost 0 bases and 6 bases, in that order; junction bases with no gene match: 3. The CDR3 has 14 amino acids. Germline values: CDR1 SGHRS, CDR2 YFSETQ. CDR3 protein: CASSLGDRLNEQFF. CDR3 nucleotide sequence: TGCGCCAGCAGCTTGGGGGACAGACTCAATGAGCAGTTCTTC. Based on the CDR3 plus reference TRBV5-1 and TRBJ2-1, the full variable domain is KAGVTQTPRYLIKTRGQQVTLSCSPISGHRSVSWYQQTPGQGLQFLFEYFSETQRNKGNFPGRFSGRQFSNSRSEMNVSTLELGDSALYLCASSLGDRLNEQFFGPGTRLTVL.

The rearrangement uses TRBV12-3 or TRBV12-4 and TRBJ2-7; D may be TRBD2 (5 bases). This CDR3 has 13 amino acids. Trimming left V 8 bases short and J 2 bases short, with 13 bases between. CDR3 coding DNA: TGTGCCAGCTCTCGGACTTTTACCTACGAGCAGTACTTC. It translates to CASSRTFTYEQYF.

In its sample, this clonotype was seen many times. V is TRBV5-6 and J is TRBJ2-1; no clear D gene. Germline V gene data show CDR1 as SGHDT and CDR2 as YYEEEE. The CDR3 runs 13 residues. Trimming took 4 bases from V and 4 from J, leaving 9 bases between them. This CDR3 reads CASSPDTYNEQFF. Written as DNA, the CDR3 is TGTGCCAGCAGCCCCGACACATACAATGAGCAGTTCTTC.

V usage is TRBV12-3 or TRBV12-4 and J usage is TRBJ2-1; tentatively, D is TRBD2 (5 bases). CDR3 length: 12 amino acids. Trimming pared 5 bases from V and 8 bases from J, leaving 10 bases between. This chain's CDR3 is CASSHSGDEQFF. In DNA form, the CDR3 reads TGTGCCAGCAGTCACAGCGGAGATGAGCAGTTCTTC.

The chain combines TRBV5-1 with TRBJ2-2, with D possibly being TRBD1 or TRBD2 (6 bases each). CDR1 SGHRS and CDR2 YFSETQ come from the germline V gene. V gave up 4 bases and J gave up 3 bases, with 16 bases separating them. The CDR3 has 16 amino acids. The CDR3 protein is CASSTRGQGYTGELFF. The CDR3 coding sequence is TGCGCCAGCAGCACCCGGGGGCAGGGCTACACCGGGGAGCTGTTTTTT. The variable domain in full, completed from reference TRBV5-1 and TRBJ2-2, reads KAGVTQTPRYLIKTRGQQVTLSCSPISGHRSVSWYQQTPGQGLQFLFEYFSETQRNKGNFPGRFSGRQFSNSRSEMNVSTLELGDSALYLCASSTRGQGYTGELFFGEGSRLTVL.

The chain has TRBV9 and TRBJ2-3; the match to TRBD1 covers 7 bases. Losses at the gene ends were 4 bases for V and 0 bases for J; bases not matched to a gene: 8. CDR3 size: 16 residues. Germline V gene lookup returns CDR1 SGDLS and CDR2 YYNGEE. CDR3 coding DNA: TGTGCCAGCAGCAATTCACAGGGGCCGAGCACAGATACGCAGTATTTT. It translates to CASSNSQGPSTDTQYF.

The V gene is TRBV15, the J gene TRBJ2-3; D remains ambiguous. This CDR3 comprises 15 residues. V lost 0 bases to trimming and J lost 4 bases, with 11 bases between them. Germline V gives CDR1 LNHNV, CDR2 YYDKDF (reference sequence). CDR3 amino acids: CATSRDPPGADTQYF. In nucleotides, the CDR3 is TGTGCCACCAGCAGAGATCCCCCTGGGGCAGATACGCAGTATTTT.

In this sample, this clonotype turned up a few times. The rearrangement joins TRBV6-4 to TRBJ2-3, with a tentative D call TRBD1 (7 bases). Trimming cost V 6 bases and J 5 bases, with 12 bases left between them. This CDR3 has 13 amino acids. CDR1 and CDR2 from the germline V gene are MRHNA and SNTAGT. The CDR3, as DNA: TGTGCCAGCAGCCCCAGGGGGGAAGATACGCAGTATTTT. Translation gives CASSPRGEDTQYF.

This clonotype showed up just a few times. J is TRBJ2-1 and V is TRBV29-1; TRBD1 is a possible D gene (6 bases). Germline V gene sequence: CDR1 SQVTM, CDR2 ANQGSEA. The CDR3 covers 15 residues. Trimming removed 4 bases from V and 4 bases from J, with 17 bases in between. The CDR3 coding sequence is TGCAGCGTTGTGCTGGGGGCCCACGGGTACAATGAGCAGTTCTTC. As protein: CSVVLGAHGYNEQFF.

V is TRBV10-3 and J is TRBJ2-5; D may be TRBD1 (5 bases). The CDR3 extends over 13 amino acids. Between the trimmed V and J ends, which lost 10 bases and 0 bases, there was a span of 12 bases. In germline, CDR1 is ENHRY, CDR2 SYGVKD. CDR3 sequence: CATEDSNQETQYF. The DNA of the CDR3 is TGTGCCACAGAAGACAGCAACCAAGAGACCCAGTACTTC.